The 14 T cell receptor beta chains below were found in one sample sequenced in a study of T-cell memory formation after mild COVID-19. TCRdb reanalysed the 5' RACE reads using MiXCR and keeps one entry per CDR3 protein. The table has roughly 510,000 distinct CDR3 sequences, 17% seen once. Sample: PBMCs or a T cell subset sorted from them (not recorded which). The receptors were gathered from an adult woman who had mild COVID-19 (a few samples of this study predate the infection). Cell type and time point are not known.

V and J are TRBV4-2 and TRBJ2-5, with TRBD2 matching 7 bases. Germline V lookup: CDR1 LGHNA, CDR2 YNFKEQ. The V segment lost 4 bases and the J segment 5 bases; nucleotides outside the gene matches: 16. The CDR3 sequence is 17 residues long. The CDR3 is CASSRSIGGSSGETQYF. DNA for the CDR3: TGTGCCAGCAGCCGAAGTATTGGCGGGAGTTCTGGTGAGACCCAGTACTTC.

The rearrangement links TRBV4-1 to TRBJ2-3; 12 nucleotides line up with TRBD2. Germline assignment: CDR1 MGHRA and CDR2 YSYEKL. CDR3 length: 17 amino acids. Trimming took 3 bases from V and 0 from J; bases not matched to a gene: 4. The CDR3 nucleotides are TGCGCCAGCAGCCACGCGCTAGCGGGGGGGAGCACAGATACGCAGTATTTT. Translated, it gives CASSHALAGGSTDTQYF.

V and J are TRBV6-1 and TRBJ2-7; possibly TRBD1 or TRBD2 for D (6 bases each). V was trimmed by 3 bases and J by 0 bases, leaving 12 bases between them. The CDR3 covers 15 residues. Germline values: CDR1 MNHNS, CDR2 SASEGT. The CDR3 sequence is CASSDGGRDSYEQYF. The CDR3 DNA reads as TGTGCCAGCAGTGACGGGGGCAGGGACTCCTACGAGCAGTACTTC.

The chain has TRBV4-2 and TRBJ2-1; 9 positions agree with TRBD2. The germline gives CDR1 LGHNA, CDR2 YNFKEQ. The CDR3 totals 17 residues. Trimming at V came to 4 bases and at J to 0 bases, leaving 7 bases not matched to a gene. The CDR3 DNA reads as TGTGCCAGCAGCCTGCTAGCGGGATACCGCTCCTACAATGAGCAGTTCTTC. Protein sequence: CASSLLAGYRSYNEQFF.

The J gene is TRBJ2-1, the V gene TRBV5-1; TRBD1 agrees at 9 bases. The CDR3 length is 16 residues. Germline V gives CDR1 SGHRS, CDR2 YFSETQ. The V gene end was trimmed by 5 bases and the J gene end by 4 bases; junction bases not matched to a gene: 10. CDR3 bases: TGCGCCAGCAGACGAACAGGGGGCGCGGATTACAATGAGCAGTTCTTC. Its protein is CASRRTGGADYNEQFF.

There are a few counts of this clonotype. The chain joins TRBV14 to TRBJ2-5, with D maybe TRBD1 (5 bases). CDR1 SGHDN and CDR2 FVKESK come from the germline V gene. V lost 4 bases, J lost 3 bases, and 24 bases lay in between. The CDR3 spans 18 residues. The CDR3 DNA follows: TGTGCCAGCAGCCCGTTAACGGCCCCCCGAATAGGGGAAGAGACCCAGTACTTC. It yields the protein CASSPLTAPRIGEETQYF.

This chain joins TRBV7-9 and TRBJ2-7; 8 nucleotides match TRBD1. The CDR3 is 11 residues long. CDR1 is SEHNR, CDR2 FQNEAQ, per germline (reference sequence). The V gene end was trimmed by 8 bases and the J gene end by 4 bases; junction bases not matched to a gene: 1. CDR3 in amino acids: CASDRGYEQYF. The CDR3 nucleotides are TGTGCCAGCGACAGGGGTTACGAGCAGTACTTC.

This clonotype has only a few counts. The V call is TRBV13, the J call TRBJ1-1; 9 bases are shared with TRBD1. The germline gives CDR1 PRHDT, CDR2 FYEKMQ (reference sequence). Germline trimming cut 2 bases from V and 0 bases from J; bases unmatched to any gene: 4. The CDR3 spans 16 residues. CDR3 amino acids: CASSLIQGALNTEAFF. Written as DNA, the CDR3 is TGTGCCAGCAGCTTAATACAGGGGGCCTTGAACACTGAAGCTTTCTTT. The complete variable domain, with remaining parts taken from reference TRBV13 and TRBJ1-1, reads AAGVIQSPRHLIKEKRETATLKCYPIPRHDTVYWYQQGPGQDPQFLISFYEKMQSDKGSIPDRFSAQQFSDYHSELNMSSLELGDSALYFCASSLIQGALNTEAFFGQGTRLTVV.

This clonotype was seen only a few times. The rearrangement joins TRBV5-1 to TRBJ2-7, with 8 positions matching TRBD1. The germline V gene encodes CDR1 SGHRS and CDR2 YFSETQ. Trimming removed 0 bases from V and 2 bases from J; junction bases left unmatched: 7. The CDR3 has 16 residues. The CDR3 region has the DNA TGCGCCAGCAGCTTGGAGGGACAGGTTAGTCCCTACGAGCAGTACTTC. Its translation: CASSLEGQVSPYEQYF.

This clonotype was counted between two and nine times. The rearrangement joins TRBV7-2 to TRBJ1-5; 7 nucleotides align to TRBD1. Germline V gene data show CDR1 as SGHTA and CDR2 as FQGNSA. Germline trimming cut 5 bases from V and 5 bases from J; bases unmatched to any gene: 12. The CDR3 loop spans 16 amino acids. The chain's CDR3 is CASSGYPGQNHQPQHF. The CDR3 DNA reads TGTGCCAGCAGCGGATATCCGGGACAGAACCATCAGCCCCAGCATTTT.

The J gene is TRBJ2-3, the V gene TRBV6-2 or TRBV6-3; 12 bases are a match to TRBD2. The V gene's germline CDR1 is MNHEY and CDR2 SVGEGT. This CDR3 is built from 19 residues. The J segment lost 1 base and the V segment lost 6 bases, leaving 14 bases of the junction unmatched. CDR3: CASRAASGRASEGTDTQYF. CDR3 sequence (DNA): TGTGCCAGCAGGGCCGCTAGCGGGAGGGCCAGCGAGGGCACAGATACGCAGTATTTT.

The CDR3 reads CSARGTGGTTDTQYF. In DNA form, the CDR3 reads TGCAGTGCTAGAGGGACAGGGGGTACAACAGATACGCAGTATTTT. This chain uses TRBV20-1 with TRBJ2-3; 10 bases agree with TRBD1. V shed 1 base, J shed 3 bases, and the junction held 4 bases outside the gene matches. CDR1 DFQATT and CDR2 SNEGSKA come from the germline V gene (reference sequence). CDR3 length: 15 amino acids.

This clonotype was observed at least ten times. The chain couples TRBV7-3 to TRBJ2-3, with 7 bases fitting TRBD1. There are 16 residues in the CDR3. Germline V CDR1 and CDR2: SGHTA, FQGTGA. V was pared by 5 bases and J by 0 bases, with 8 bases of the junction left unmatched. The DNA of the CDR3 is TGTGCCAGCAGCCTGACAGGGAGTCTTAGCACAGATACGCAGTATTTT. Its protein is CASSLTGSLSTDTQYF.

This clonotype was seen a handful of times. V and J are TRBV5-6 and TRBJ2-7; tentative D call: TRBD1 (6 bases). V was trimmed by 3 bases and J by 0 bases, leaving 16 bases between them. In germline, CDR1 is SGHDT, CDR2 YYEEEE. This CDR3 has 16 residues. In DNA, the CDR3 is TGTGCCAGCAGCTCCCTGGACAGTCTCACCTCCTACGAGCAGTACTTC. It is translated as CASSSLDSLTSYEQYF.